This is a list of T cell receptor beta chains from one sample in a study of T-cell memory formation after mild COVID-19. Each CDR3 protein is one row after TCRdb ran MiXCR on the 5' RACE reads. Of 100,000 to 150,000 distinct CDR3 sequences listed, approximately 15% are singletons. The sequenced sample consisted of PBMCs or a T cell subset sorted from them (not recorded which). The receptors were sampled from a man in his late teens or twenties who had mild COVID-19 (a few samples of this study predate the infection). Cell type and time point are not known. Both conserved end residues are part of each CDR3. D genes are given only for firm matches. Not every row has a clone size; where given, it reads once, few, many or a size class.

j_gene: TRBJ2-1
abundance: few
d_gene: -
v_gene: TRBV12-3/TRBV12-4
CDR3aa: CASSLGPVNEQFF
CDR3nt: TGTGCCAGCAGTTTAGGCCCAGTCAATGAGCAGTTCTTC

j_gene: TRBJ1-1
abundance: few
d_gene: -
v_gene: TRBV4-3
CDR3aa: CASSQEEGLAEAFF
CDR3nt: TGCGCCAGCAGCCAAGAAGAGGGATTGGCTGAAGCTTTCTTT

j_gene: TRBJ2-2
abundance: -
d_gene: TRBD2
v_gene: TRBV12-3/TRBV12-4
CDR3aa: CASSPGTSDPGELFF
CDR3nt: TGTGCCAGCAGTCCCGGGACTAGCGACCCCGGGGAGCTGTTTTTT

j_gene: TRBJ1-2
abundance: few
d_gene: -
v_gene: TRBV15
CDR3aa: CATSRDPQTSGYTF
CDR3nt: TGTGCCACCAGCAGAGATCCCCAGACATCTGGCTACACCTTC

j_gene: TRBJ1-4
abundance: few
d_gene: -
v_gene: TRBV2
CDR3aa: CASSDTTTTNEKLFF
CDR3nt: TGTGCCAGCAGTGACACTACAACAACTAATGAAAAACTGTTTTTT

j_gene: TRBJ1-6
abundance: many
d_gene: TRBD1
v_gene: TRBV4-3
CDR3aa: CASSQTGFYSPLHF
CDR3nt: TGCGCCAGCAGCCAGACAGGGTTCTATTCACCCCTCCACTTT

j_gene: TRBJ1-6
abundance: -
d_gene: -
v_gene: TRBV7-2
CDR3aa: CASSERTVSSYNSPLHF
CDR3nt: TGTGCCAGCAGCGAACGGACAGTGAGCTCCTATAATTCACCCCTCCACTTT

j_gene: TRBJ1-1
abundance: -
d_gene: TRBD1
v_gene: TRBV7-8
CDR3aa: CASSWGQQNTEAFF
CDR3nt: TGTGCCAGCAGCTGGGGACAGCAGAACACTGAAGCTTTCTTT

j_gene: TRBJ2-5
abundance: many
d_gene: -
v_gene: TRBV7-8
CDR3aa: CASSRRAGRKETQYF
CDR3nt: TGTGCCAGCAGCCGGAGGGCAGGGCGGAAAGAGACCCAGTACTTC

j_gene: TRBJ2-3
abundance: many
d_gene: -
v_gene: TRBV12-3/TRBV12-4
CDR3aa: CASNEYTADTQYF
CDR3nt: TGTGCCAGTAATGAGTACACAGCAGATACGCAGTATTTT

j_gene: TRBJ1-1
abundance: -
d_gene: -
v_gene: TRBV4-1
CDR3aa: CASSQDQGRATTEAFF
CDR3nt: TGCGCCAGCAGCCAAGATCAGGGCAGGGCGACCACTGAAGCTTTCTTT

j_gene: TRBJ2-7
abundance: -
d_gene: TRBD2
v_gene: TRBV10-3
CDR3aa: CAITSGTRAYEQYF
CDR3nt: TGTGCCATCACCTCCGGGACTAGAGCCTACGAGCAGTACTTC

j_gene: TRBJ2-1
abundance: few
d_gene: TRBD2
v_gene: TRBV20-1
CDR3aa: CSARRLAAVNEQFF
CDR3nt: TGCAGTGCCAGGCGACTAGCGGCAGTGAATGAGCAGTTCTTC

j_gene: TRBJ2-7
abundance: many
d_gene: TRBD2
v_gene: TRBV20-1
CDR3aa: CSASGSGGPEQYF
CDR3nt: TGCAGTGCTAGTGGTAGCGGGGGGCCGGAGCAGTACTTC

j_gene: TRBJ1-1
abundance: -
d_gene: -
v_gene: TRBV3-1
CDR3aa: CASSQIGWNTEAFF
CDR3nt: TGTGCCAGCAGCCAAATAGGGTGGAACACTGAAGCTTTCTTT

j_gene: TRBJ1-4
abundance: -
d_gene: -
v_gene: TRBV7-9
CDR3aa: CAIDDLNEKLFF
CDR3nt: TGTGCCATCGATGATCTTAATGAAAAACTGTTTTTT

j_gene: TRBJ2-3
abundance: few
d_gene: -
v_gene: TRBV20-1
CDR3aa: CSARLVSTDTQYF
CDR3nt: TGCAGTGCTAGACTAGTCAGCACAGATACGCAGTATTTT

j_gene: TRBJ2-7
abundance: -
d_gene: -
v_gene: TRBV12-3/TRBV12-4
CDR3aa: CASSGGLYEQYF
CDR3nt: TGTGCCAGCAGTGGTGGACTGTACGAGCAGTACTTC

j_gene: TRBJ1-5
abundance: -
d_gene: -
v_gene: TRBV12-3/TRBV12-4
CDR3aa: CASSQRDNSQPQHF
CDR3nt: TGTGCCAGCAGCCAGAGGGACAATTCTCAGCCCCAGCATTTT

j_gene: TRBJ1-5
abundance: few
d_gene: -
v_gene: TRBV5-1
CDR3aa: CASSLRQGHQPQHF
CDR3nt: TGCGCCAGCAGCTTGAGGCAGGGCCATCAGCCCCAGCATTTT

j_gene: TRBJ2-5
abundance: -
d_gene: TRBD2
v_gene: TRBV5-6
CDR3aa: CASSQLRAGVGVETQYF
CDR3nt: TGTGCCAGCAGCCAGCTACGGGCGGGGGTCGGGGTAGAGACCCAGTACTTC

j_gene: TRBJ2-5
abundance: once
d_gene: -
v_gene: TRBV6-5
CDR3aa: CASSYSAGPPGTQYF
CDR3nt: TGTGCCAGCAGTTACTCGGCGGGCCCCCCAGGCACCCAGTACTTC

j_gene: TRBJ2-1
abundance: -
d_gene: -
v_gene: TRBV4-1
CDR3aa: CASSLNPLGTNEQFF
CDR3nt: TGCGCCAGCAGCCTAAACCCCTTAGGGACGAATGAGCAGTTCTTC

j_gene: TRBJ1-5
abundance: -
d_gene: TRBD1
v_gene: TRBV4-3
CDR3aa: CASSQGQGAQPQHF
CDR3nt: TGCGCCAGCAGCCAAGGACAGGGGGCACAGCCCCAGCATTTT

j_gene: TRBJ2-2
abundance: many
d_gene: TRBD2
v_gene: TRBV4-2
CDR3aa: CASSPWTSGVGGELFF
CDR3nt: TGTGCCAGCAGCCCCTGGACTAGCGGGGTCGGAGGGGAGCTGTTTTTT

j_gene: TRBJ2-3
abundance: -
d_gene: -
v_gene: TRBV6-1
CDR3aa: CASSERTRNTQYF
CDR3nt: TGTGCCAGCAGTGAGCGGACGAGGAATACGCAGTATTTT

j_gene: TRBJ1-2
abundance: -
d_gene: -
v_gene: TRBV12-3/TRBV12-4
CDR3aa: CASGINYGYTF
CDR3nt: TGTGCCAGCGGGATTAACTATGGCTACACCTTC

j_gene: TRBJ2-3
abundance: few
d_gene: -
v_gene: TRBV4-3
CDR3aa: CASSPHGSTREDTQYF
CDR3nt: TGCGCCAGCAGCCCCCACGGATCCACTAGGGAAGATACGCAGTATTTT

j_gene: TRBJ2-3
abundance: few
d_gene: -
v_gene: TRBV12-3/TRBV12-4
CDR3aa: CASSLWLRGEGTDTQYF
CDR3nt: TGTGCCAGCAGTTTGTGGTTGCGGGGTGAGGGCACAGATACGCAGTATTTT